The 31 T cell receptor beta chains presented below share a single source sample, sequenced in a study of blood T cell repertoires in COVID-19. Data came from immunoSEQ multiplex PCR; TCRdb stores just in-frame clones and leaves some out. The sample has some 300,000 clones, nearly 90% seen once. Sequenced input: peripheral blood. These TCRs come from a woman aged 40 to 49 with COVID-19, enrolled during active disease.

The chain couples TRBV10-1 to TRBJ1-1; no firm D call. Germline V gives CDR1 WNHNN, CDR2 SYGVQD (reference sequence). V shed 7 bases and J shed 3 bases, with 9 bases lying between them. The CDR3 contains 12 residues. CDR3 coding DNA: TGCGCCAGCACCGTGCGGGACACTGAAGCTTTCTTT. Translating it yields CASTVRDTEAFF.

About this clone: The same CDR3 also results from other DNA sequences found in this sample. This chain connects TRBV7-2 to TRBJ2-2; TRBD2 agrees at 12 bases. The length of the CDR3 is 16 residues. J lost 4 bases, V lost 2 bases, and 2 bases had no gene match. Germline CDR1 and CDR2: SGHTA and FQGNSA. The CDR3 nucleotides read TGTGCCAGCAGCTTACTAGCGGGAGGGATCACCGGGGAGCTGTTTTTT. Translating gives CASSLLAGGITGELFF. The full variable domain, its missing parts supplied by reference TRBV7-2 and TRBJ2-2, is GAGVSQSPSNKVTEKGKDVELRCDPISGHTALYWYRQSLGQGLEFLIYFQGNSAPDKSGLPSDRFSAERTGGSVSTLTIQRTQQEDSAVYLCASSLLAGGITGELFFGEGSRLTVL.

The CDR3 loop reads CASSYFSVVRGTEAFF. DNA of the CDR3: TGTGCCAGCAGTTATTTTTCTGTCGTTCGGGGGACTGAAGCTTTCTTT. This chain links TRBV6-5 with TRBJ1-1, with D possibly being TRBD1 (5 bases). This CDR3 is 16 amino acids long. The germline gives CDR1 MNHEY, CDR2 SVGAGI. The V end lost 3 bases, the J end lost 5 bases, and 19 bases lay between the germline ends.

CDR3 protein: CASKSERVSHGELFF. The CDR3 DNA reads TGTGCCAGTAAGTCGGAGCGGGTCTCCCACGGGGAGCTGTTTTTT. The genes are TRBV19 and TRBJ2-2; TRBD2 is a possible D gene (6 bases). V dropped 7 bases and J dropped 7 bases, with 19 bases sitting between them. This CDR3 region has 15 residues. CDR1 and CDR2 from the germline V gene are LNHDA and SQIVND (reference sequence).

The chain uses TRBV10-3 and TRBJ1-2; no definite D call. V lost 3 bases to trimming and J lost 0 bases, with 11 bases between them. Germline values: CDR1 ENHRY, CDR2 SYGVKD. The CDR3 contains 15 residues. The CDR3 region has the DNA TGTGCCATCAGTGACCCCCGGGGAGCTAACTATGGCTACACCTTC. It yields the protein CAISDPRGANYGYTF.

This clone was recorded once. The rearrangement links TRBV6-6 to TRBJ1-5; perhaps TRBD1 as D (5 bases). The CDR3 sequence is 16 residues long. Germline V gene data show CDR1 as MNHNY and CDR2 as SVGAGI (reference sequence). V lost 6 bases to trimming and J lost 0 bases, with 15 bases between them. The CDR3 region has the DNA TGTGCCAGCAGATTTTCCAGGGTTACTAGCAATCAGCCCCAGCATTTT. Its translation: CASRFSRVTSNQPQHF.

This clone has a single count. V is TRBV7-9 and J is TRBJ1-4, with D uncertain. CDR3 size: 14 residues. The germline V gene encodes CDR1 SEHNR and CDR2 FQNEAQ (reference sequence). The ends were cut back, 6 bases at V and 7 bases at J, with 15 bases in the middle. CDR3 loop: CASRADGRVEKLFF. In DNA form, the CDR3 reads TGTGCCAGCAGGGCGGACGGGAGGGTTGAAAAACTGTTTTTT.

This sequence joins TRBV12-3 or TRBV12-4 and TRBJ1-1; 7 bases are a match to TRBD1. The CDR3 covers 13 residues. V lost 5 bases and J lost 6; bases outside the gene matches: 6. The CDR3 is CASSQQGSAEAFF. The CDR3 nucleotides are TGTGCCAGCAGTCAACAGGGGTCCGCTGAAGCTTTCTTT.

Here the CDR3 DNA reads TGTGCCAGCAGCCAAGAACGGACAGGAACCTACGAGCAGTACTTC. This sequence encodes CASSQERTGTYEQYF. The rearrangement uses TRBV4-2 and TRBJ2-7; TRBD1 agrees at 7 bases. Germline V gene data show CDR1 as LGHNA and CDR2 as YNFKEQ. V lost 0 bases, J lost 2 bases, and 4 bases stayed unmatched. This CDR3 has 15 amino acids.

This sequence joins TRBV10-3 and TRBJ1-4; 9 positions match TRBD1. The CDR3 extends over 17 amino acids. CDR1 and CDR2 from the germline V gene are ENHRY and SYGVKD. V lost 7 bases to trimming and J lost 1 base; unmatched junction nucleotides: 10. CDR3 bases: TGTGCCATCAATGACAGGACAGGGGAGGTAACTAATGAAAAACTGTTTTTT. It yields the protein CAINDRTGEVTNEKLFF.

This chain uses TRBV28 with TRBJ2-3; maybe TRBD2 (7 bases). The CDR3 sequence is 16 residues long. CDR1 and CDR2 (germline): MDHEN, SYDVKM. The V end lost 4 bases, the J end lost 6 bases, and 20 bases lay between the germline ends. CDR3 in DNA: TGTGCCAGCAGTTCCGGAGGGGGGGGTAGGGTGGATACGCAGTATTTT. It is translated as CASSSGGGGRVDTQYF. The full variable domain, its missing parts supplied by reference TRBV28 and TRBJ2-3, is DVKVTQSSRYLVKRTGEKVFLECVQDMDHENMFWYRQDPGLGLRLIYFSYDVKMKEKGDIPEGYSVSREKKERFSLILESASTNQTSMYLCASSSGGGGRVDTQYFGPGTRLTVL.

This clone has more than one count but fewer than ten. The chain couples TRBV5-1 to TRBJ1-5; perhaps TRBD1 as D (6 bases). Between the trimmed V and J ends, which lost 4 bases and 4 bases, there was a span of 12 bases. CDR1 is SGHRS and CDR2 is YFSETQ in the germline V gene. The CDR3 loop spans 14 amino acids. Here the CDR3 reads CASSPDSPNQPQHF. The CDR3 DNA sequence: TGCGCCAGCAGCCCGGACAGCCCTAATCAGCCCCAGCATTTT.

This rearrangement joins TRBV3-1 (or the pseudogene TRBV3-2) to TRBJ1-2; 8 positions match TRBD1. Germline V gene data show CDR1 as LGHDT and CDR2 as YNNKEL (reference sequence). This CDR3 has 12 amino acids. J lost 13 bases, V lost 1 base, and 5 bases had no gene match. The CDR3 DNA follows: TGTGCCAGCAGCCAAGGGACAGGGCCCCTCACCTTC. Its protein product is CASSQGTGPLTF.

The chain is built from TRBV29-1 and TRBJ2-5; the D gene is possibly TRBD1 (6 bases). The ends were cut back, 6 bases at V and 1 base at J, with 12 bases in the middle. The germline CDR1 and CDR2 sequences are SQVTM and ANQGSEA. The CDR3 loop spans 13 amino acids. The CDR3 region is CSVDETGQETQYF. CDR3 coding DNA: TGCAGCGTCGACGAGACAGGCCAAGAGACCCAGTACTTC.

There are a few counts of this clone. The V gene is TRBV2, the J gene TRBJ2-3; 9 nucleotides agree with TRBD1. The J segment lost 6 bases and the V segment lost 4 bases, leaving 8 bases of the junction unmatched. The CDR3 loop spans 15 amino acids. Per the germline V gene, CDR1 is SNHLY and CDR2 is FYNNEI. The CDR3 spells CASSARDRGGDTQYF. The CDR3 DNA reads TGTGCCAGCAGTGCCCGAGACAGGGGGGGGGATACGCAGTATTTT.

This clone was seen a single time. J is TRBJ2-7 and V is TRBV7-2; maybe TRBD1 (6 bases). V was pared by 5 bases and J by 4 bases, with 18 bases between. The CDR3 contains 15 residues. CDR1 SGHTA and CDR2 FQGNSA come from the germline V gene. CDR3 coding DNA: TGTGCCAGCAGCCCTGCTGGGGGCTATGGGTACGAGCAGTACTTC. This gives the protein CASSPAGGYGYEQYF. The whole variable domain, remainder taken from reference TRBV7-2 and TRBJ2-7, is GAGVSQSPSNKVTEKGKDVELRCDPISGHTALYWYRQSLGQGLEFLIYFQGNSAPDKSGLPSDRFSAERTGGSVSTLTIQRTQQEDSAVYLCASSPAGGYGYEQYFGPGTRLTVT.

V is TRBV18 and J is TRBJ1-3, with 7 bases that match TRBD1. V shed 0 bases and J 4 bases; nucleotides not matched to a gene: 3. The CDR3 is made up of 15 amino acids. CDR1 is KGHSH, CDR2 LQKENI, per germline. DNA of the CDR3: TGTGCCAGCTCACCACCGACAGGGAGGGGAAACACCATATATTTT. It yields the protein CASSPPTGRGNTIYF. The whole variable domain, filled in from reference TRBV18 and TRBJ1-3, reads NAGVMQNPRHLVRRRGQEARLRCSPMKGHSHVYWYRQLPEEGLKFMVYLQKENIIDESGMPKERFSAEFPKEGPSILRIQQVVRGDSAAYFCASSPPTGRGNTIYFGEGSWLTVV.

The chain couples TRBV7-4 to TRBJ1-1, with D unclear. CDR1 and CDR2 from the germline V gene are SGHVT and SQSDAQ. V was pared by 3 bases and J by 4 bases, with 18 bases between. The CDR3 runs 16 residues. In DNA, the CDR3 is TGTGCCAGCAGCTTGAAGGGTGCCGAGGAGGGCACTGAAGCTTTCTTT. It yields the protein CASSLKGAEEGTEAFF.

The gene calls are TRBV10-3 and TRBJ1-3; TRBD1 agrees at 7 bases. V was clipped by 7 bases and J by 0 bases; unmatched bases: 0. The CDR3 loop spans 13 amino acids. CDR1 and CDR2 from the germline V gene are ENHRY and SYGVKD. The CDR3 nucleotides are TGTGCCATCACAGGGGGCTCTGGAAACACCATATATTTT. Translation: CAITGGSGNTIYF.

The V call is TRBV6-5, the J call TRBJ1-5; D gene uncertain. Looked up from germline, CDR1 is MNHEY and CDR2 is SVGAGI. V lost 6 bases and J lost 2, with 11 bases in between. The CDR3 is 14 residues long. CDR3 sequence (DNA): TGTGCCAGCAGGGCGGGGTTTGGCAATCAGCCCCAGCATTTT. It is translated as CASRAGFGNQPQHF.

The rearrangement uses TRBV10-1 and TRBJ2-5, with 9 bases lining up with TRBD2. The CDR3 is 18 amino acids. V trimming: 0 bases; J trimming: 2 bases; junction bases outside the gene matches: 10. From germline, CDR1 is WNHNN and CDR2 SYGVQD (reference sequence). The CDR3 spells CASSESGRLAGLQETQYF. CDR3 sequence (DNA): TGCGCCAGCAGTGAGTCGGGACGGCTAGCGGGGTTACAAGAGACCCAGTACTTC.

This chain links TRBV11-2 with TRBJ1-2; D may be TRBD1 (6 bases). V gave up 2 bases and J gave up 7 bases, with 11 bases separating them. Germline CDR1 and CDR2: SGHAT and FQNNGV. CDR3 size: 13 residues. For the CDR3, the DNA is TGTGCCAGCAGCTTAACAGGGCTCGGTGGCTACACCTTC. Protein product: CASSLTGLGGYTF.

In nucleotides, the CDR3 is TGTGCCAGCAGTTCGCGGGGGGTTTATAGCAATCAGCCCCAGCATTTT. Its translation is CASSSRGVYSNQPQHF. This chain connects TRBV27 to TRBJ1-5; perhaps TRBD1 as D (5 bases). V was pared by 4 bases and J by 0 bases, with 13 bases between. The CDR3 extends over 16 amino acids. Per the germline V gene, CDR1 is MNHEY and CDR2 is SMNVEV (reference sequence).

The V and J genes are TRBV7-2 and TRBJ1-2; D ambiguous. This CDR3 comprises 15 residues. Per the germline V gene, CDR1 is SGHTA and CDR2 is FQGNSA. V dropped 1 base and J dropped 8 bases, with 17 bases sitting between them. The CDR3 reads CASSLEVSRSEGYTF. The CDR3 DNA follows: TGTGCCAGCAGCTTAGAAGTATCCAGGTCGGAAGGCTACACCTTC. Supplemented by reference TRBV7-2 and TRBJ1-2, the full variable domain reads GAGVSQSPSNKVTEKGKDVELRCDPISGHTALYWYRQSLGQGLEFLIYFQGNSAPDKSGLPSDRFSAERTGGSVSTLTIQRTQQEDSAVYLCASSLEVSRSEGYTFGSGTRLTVV.

This clone was seen only a few times. The chain links TRBV2 to TRBJ1-1; tentatively, D is TRBD1 (6 bases). Per germline, CDR1 SNHLY and CDR2 FYNNEI. The V end was cut by 3 bases, the J end by 3 bases, with 20 bases between. There are 17 residues in the CDR3. The CDR3 reads CASSDLGRGYSDTEAFF. DNA of the CDR3: TGTGCCAGCAGTGACCTTGGGAGGGGGTATAGCGACACTGAAGCTTTCTTT.

The chain uses TRBV5-1 and TRBJ2-7, with D tentatively TRBD2 (5 bases). Trimming cost V 4 bases and J 1 base, with 9 bases left between them. The CDR3 spans 13 residues. From germline, CDR1 is SGHRS and CDR2 YFSETQ. The CDR3 nucleotides read TGCGCCAGCAGCCGGGAAGGTTCCTACGAGCAGTACTTC. Its protein product is CASSREGSYEQYF.

J is TRBJ2-2 and V is TRBV4-1; D call uncertain. Looked up from germline, CDR1 is MGHRA and CDR2 is YSYEKL. The CDR3 length is 18 residues. Trimming pared 0 bases from V and 3 bases from J, leaving 17 bases between. The CDR3 coding sequence is TGCGCCAGCAGCCAAGAGTTCGGTGGCGGCGTGGACACCGGGGAGCTGTTTTTT. Translation gives CASSQEFGGGVDTGELFF.

The chain carries TRBV6-1 and TRBJ2-7, with TRBD1 matching 7 bases. Germline-derived CDR1 and CDR2 are MNHNS and SASEGT. V shed 4 bases and J 0 bases; nucleotides not matched to a gene: 9. The CDR3 length is 16 residues. CDR3 loop: CASSGHRGSHSYEQYF. As DNA, the CDR3 is TGTGCCAGCAGTGGGCACAGGGGCTCTCACTCCTACGAGCAGTACTTC.

This rearrangement joins TRBV18 to TRBJ1-3; weak D call: TRBD1 (6 bases). The CDR3 sequence is 16 residues long. Trimming removed 4 bases from V and 4 bases from J, with 17 bases in between. Germline V gene data show CDR1 as KGHSH and CDR2 as LQKENI. The CDR3 coding sequence is TGTGCCAGCTCACGAACCTCTACAGGGTCGGGAAACACCATATATTTT. Encoded protein: CASSRTSTGSGNTIYF. The whole variable domain, filled in from reference TRBV18 and TRBJ1-3, reads NAGVMQNPRHLVRRRGQEARLRCSPMKGHSHVYWYRQLPEEGLKFMVYLQKENIIDESGMPKERFSAEFPKEGPSILRIQQVVRGDSAAYFCASSRTSTGSGNTIYFGEGSWLTVV.

This clone has only a few counts. This chain joins TRBV7-3 and TRBJ1-2; no definite D call. The CDR3 is 14 residues long. The V end was cut by 0 bases, the J end by 4 bases, with 9 bases between. Germline V gives CDR1 SGHTA, CDR2 FQGTGA. The CDR3 spells CASSLTGGGYGYTF. The CDR3 coding sequence is TGTGCCAGCAGCTTAACTGGCGGAGGCTATGGCTACACCTTC.

The J gene is TRBJ2-7, the V gene TRBV13; TRBD1 agrees at 7 bases. With 4 bases clipped from V and 3 bases from J, the junction kept 12 bases outside the gene matches. The CDR3 runs 16 residues. Germline V gene sequence: CDR1 PRHDT, CDR2 FYEKMQ (reference sequence). In DNA form, the CDR3 reads TGTGCCAGCAGCTCCTTCCGGAAGGGACAGTTCTACGAGCAGTACTTC. Its protein product is CASSSFRKGQFYEQYF.